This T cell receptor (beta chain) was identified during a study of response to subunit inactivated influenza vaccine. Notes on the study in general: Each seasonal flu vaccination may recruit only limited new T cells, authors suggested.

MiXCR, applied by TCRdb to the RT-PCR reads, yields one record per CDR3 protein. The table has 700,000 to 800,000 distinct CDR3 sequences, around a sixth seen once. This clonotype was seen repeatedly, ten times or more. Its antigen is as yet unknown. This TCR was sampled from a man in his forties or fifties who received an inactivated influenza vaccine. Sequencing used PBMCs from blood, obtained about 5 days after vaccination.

The CDR3: CSARDGAGTASEKLFF. The CDR3 region has the DNA TGCAGTGCTAGAGATGGAGCAGGGACTGCAAGTGAAAAACTGTTTTTT. The chain combines TRBV20-1 with TRBJ1-4; perhaps TRBD1 as D (5 bases). Trimming took off 0 bases at V and 7 bases at J, with 18 bases between the two ends. Germline V gene sequence: CDR1 DFQATT, CDR2 SNEGSKA (reference sequence). The CDR3 has 16 amino acids.